These T cell receptor beta chains were read from a single sample in a study of CD8 T cells in Susac syndrome. Each CDR3 protein is one row after TCRdb ran MiXCR on the immunoSEQ multiplex PCR reads. This table has about 140,000 distinct CDR3 sequences, 85% to 95% appearing once. Material for sequencing was CD4+ T cells from PBMCs. The receptors were sampled from a human donor with multiple sclerosis. CDR3s include the opening cysteine and the closing phenylalanine or tryptophan. D genes are given only for firm matches. Clone size is given for some rows only: seen once, a few or many times, or a class if the clone is expanded.

>NA|TRBJ1-1|NA|TRBV3-1
TGTGCCAGCAGCCAGCTTCACACTGAAGCTTTCTTT
CASSQLHTEAFF
>TRBD2|TRBJ2-1|NA|TRBV20-1
TGCAGTGGTTATAGCGGGGGGTTCTCCTACAATGAGCAGTTCTTC
CSGYSGGFSYNEQFF
>NA|TRBJ2-5|NA|TRBV7-9
TGTGCCAGCTTAGGGGGAGAGACCCAGTACTTC
CASLGGETQYF
>NA|TRBJ2-7|NA|TRBV2
TGTGCCAGCAGTGTAGGGCACTCCTACGAGCAGTACTTC
CASSVGHSYEQYF
>NA|TRBJ2-3|once|TRBV20-1
TGCAGTGCTGAACTCCTCCCTAGGCCAGATACGCAGTATTTT
CSAELLPRPDTQYF
>NA|TRBJ2-5|NA|TRBV13
TGTGCCAGCATCAACAGGGTTTTGTCAGAGACCCAGTACTTC
CASINRVLSETQYF
>NA|TRBJ1-4|NA|TRBV2
TGTGCCAGCAGTGAAGGGATTTCTTATGAAAAACTGTTTTTT
CASSEGISYEKLFF
>NA|TRBJ1-3|NA|TRBV30
TGTGCCTGGAGTGTACAGGGCGGGAGAAACACCATATATTTT
CAWSVQGGRNTIYF
>NA|TRBJ1-1|NA|TRBV9
TGTGCCAGCAGCGTAGCGGCGGTGAACACTGAAGCTTTCTTT
CASSVAAVNTEAFF
>NA|TRBJ2-7|NA|TRBV6-1
TGTGCCAGTACCCAACAGTACTACGAGCAGTACTTC
CASTQQYYEQYF
>NA|TRBJ1-1|NA|TRBV5-1
TGCGCCAGCAGCTTGGAGGGAGGAATGAACACTGAAGCTTTCTTT
CASSLEGGMNTEAFF
>TRBD2|TRBJ2-7|NA|TRBV20-1
TGCAGTGCTAGGGGGCTAGCGGGAGATTACGAGCAGTACTTC
CSARGLAGDYEQYF
>NA|TRBJ2-5|NA|TRBV4-1
TGCGCCAGCAGCCCCAGGGTTCGACGTGAGACCCAGTACTTC
CASSPRVRRETQYF
>TRBD1|TRBJ2-7|NA|TRBV29-1
TGCAGCGTTGAAGGGACAGGGGTCGGGAACGAGCAGTACTTC
CSVEGTGVGNEQYF
>TRBD1|TRBJ2-7|NA|TRBV7-9
TGTGCCAGCAGCCCCGGGACAGTAAAAGGGGACGAGCAGTACTTC
CASSPGTVKGDEQYF
>NA|TRBJ2-5|NA|TRBV29-1
TGCGTCGGACTCGTGGGGGGGACCCAGTACTTC
CVGLVGGTQYF
>TRBD2|TRBJ2-1|NA|TRBV24-1
TGTGCCACCAGTGACCCCGGGACTAGCGTCAATGAGCAGTTCTTC
CATSDPGTSVNEQFF
>TRBD2|TRBJ2-7|NA|TRBV20-1
TGCAGTGCTAGGATGGGGACTAGCGTCACCTACGAGCAGTACTTC
CSARMGTSVTYEQYF
>NA|TRBJ1-2|once|TRBV6-2/TRBV6-3
TGTGCCAGCAGTTACCGTCGGGCAGTTAACTATGGCTACACCTTC
CASSYRRAVNYGYTF
>TRBD1|TRBJ1-1|once|TRBV7-9
TGTGCCAGCAGCGTAAAGGGGGCCCTGAACACTGAAGCTTTCTTT
CASSVKGALNTEAFF
>TRBD1|TRBJ2-7|NA|TRBV9
TGTGCCAGCAGCGTAGGAGGGGGCAGAGATGGCTACGAGCAGTACTTC
CASSVGGGRDGYEQYF
>NA|TRBJ2-3|NA|TRBV20-1
TGCAGTGCTATCGGAGGGGCAGATACGCAGTATTTT
CSAIGGADTQYF
>TRBD1|TRBJ2-5|once|TRBV12-3/TRBV12-4
TGTGCCAGCAGTTTAGACCCCACAGGGGAAGAGACCCAGTACTTC
CASSLDPTGEETQYF
>TRBD2|TRBJ2-7|NA|TRBV7-3
TGTGCCAGCAGCTTAAGTGCTAGCGGGAGGGAGCAGTACTTC
CASSLSASGREQYF
>NA|TRBJ2-1|once|TRBV7-2
TGTGCCAGCAGCCTATTAGCGGAGAAGGGCAATGAGCAGTTCTTC
CASSLLAEKGNEQFF
>TRBD2|TRBJ2-7|NA|TRBV5-1
TGCGCCAGCAGCTTGGCCTCTAGCGGGAGGAACGAGCAGTACTTC
CASSLASSGRNEQYF
>NA|TRBJ1-4|NA|TRBV30
TGTGCCTGGAGTGGACGGATGAATGAAAAACTGTTTTTT
CAWSGRMNEKLFF
>NA|TRBJ2-1|once|TRBV29-1
TGCAGCGTTGTGGGGGATTACAATGAGCAGTTCTTC
CSVVGDYNEQFF
>NA|TRBJ2-7|NA|TRBV7-9
TGTGCCAGCAGCTTAAGGAGGTCGGTAGTCTCCAGCTACGAGCAGTACTTC
CASSLRRSVVSSYEQYF
>NA|TRBJ2-1|NA|TRBV7-7
TGTGCTAGCAGTCCGACCCGGGGCACTCGGTCCAATGAGCAGTTCTTC
CASSPTRGTRSNEQFF
>NA|TRBJ2-7|NA|TRBV5-1
TGCGCCAGCAGCGCGGGACAGTACGAGCAGTACTTC
CASSAGQYEQYF
>NA|TRBJ1-5|NA|TRBV6-2/TRBV6-3
TGTGCCAGCAGCAAACTAGGCGGGGGGGCGCTGGGTCAGCCCCAGCATTTT
CASSKLGGGALGQPQHF
>TRBD1|TRBJ1-1|NA|TRBV20-1
TGCATCCCCAGACAGGGCGCGAACACTGAAGCTTTCTTT
CIPRQGANTEAFF
>TRBD1|TRBJ1-2|NA|TRBV5-4
TGTGCCAGCAGCTTGGTAGAAGGGGGCACTCATGGCTACACCTTC
CASSLVEGGTHGYTF
>TRBD2|TRBJ2-7|NA|TRBV20-1
TGCAGTGCTAAATCCGGGGCGGGAGGAGAATACGAGCAGTACTTC
CSAKSGAGGEYEQYF
>NA|TRBJ1-1|NA|TRBV9
TGTGCCAGCAGCCCGCCGAAGGGTGTGGGCACTGAAGCTTTCTTT
CASSPPKGVGTEAFF
>TRBD1|TRBJ2-7|NA|TRBV9
TGTGCCAGCAGCGTCACGACAGGGCGAGAGCAGTACTTC
CASSVTTGREQYF
>TRBD2|TRBJ2-5|NA|TRBV7-2
TGTGCCAGCAGCTGGCCAAACCTAGCGGGGACGGGAGAGACCCAGTACTTC
CASSWPNLAGTGETQYF
>NA|TRBJ2-2|NA|TRBV4-1
TGCGCCAGCAGCCAAACGGGACCGGGGAAGACCGGGGAGCTGTTTTTT
CASSQTGPGKTGELFF
>NA|TRBJ2-3|NA|TRBV7-2
TGTGCCAGCAGCTTACAGGCGGGGAGCACAGATACGCAGTATTTT
CASSLQAGSTDTQYF
>NA|TRBJ2-5|NA|TRBV15
TGTGCCACCTCAGCGGGTTTAGTAGGAGAGACCCAGTACTTC
CATSAGLVGETQYF
>NA|TRBJ2-5|NA|TRBV6-2/TRBV6-3
TGTGCCAGCGGTGAGACCCAGTACTTC
CASGETQYF
>NA|TRBJ1-2|NA|TRBV15
TGTGCCACCAGCAGAGCCCCGGGAGGGGGGAACTATGGCTACACCTTC
CATSRAPGGGNYGYTF
>TRBD1|TRBJ1-5|once|TRBV20-1
TGCAGTGCTGCTACAGGGGGCGGTCAGCCCCAGCATTTT
CSAATGGGQPQHF
>NA|TRBJ1-5|NA|TRBV7-2
TGTGCCAGCAGTTCCCGACAGGGCAATCAGCCCCAGCATTTT
CASSSRQGNQPQHF
>NA|TRBJ1-2|NA|TRBV19
TGTGCCAGTAGTCTACTACCCGGCTTGACAGTTAACTATGGCTACACCTTC
CASSLLPGLTVNYGYTF
>TRBD1|TRBJ1-1|NA|TRBV6-6
TGTGCCAGCAGTTACTCGAACCAGGGGGGATCAGCTTTCTTT
CASSYSNQGGSAFF
>NA|TRBJ2-3|NA|TRBV9
TGTGCCAGCAGCGTAGATTTGGGGGGCACAGATACGCAGTATTTT
CASSVDLGGTDTQYF
>TRBD2|TRBJ2-7|NA|TRBV13
TGTGCCAGCAGCTTAGTGGCGGGAGACTCCTACGAGCAGTACTTC
CASSLVAGDSYEQYF
>NA|TRBJ2-3|NA|TRBV15
TGTGCCACCAGCGGAAACACTCCAGATACGCAGTATTTT
CATSGNTPDTQYF
>NA|TRBJ1-4|NA|TRBV12-3/TRBV12-4
TGTGCCAGCAGTTCAATGACAGGAGGCCGGCGGGAAAAACTGTTTTTT
CASSSMTGGRREKLFF
>TRBD1|TRBJ1-2|NA|TRBV20-1
TGCAGGGCCGGACAGGGCGGCTACACCTTC
CRAGQGGYTF
>NA|TRBJ1-1|NA|TRBV24-1
TGTGCCACCAGTGACCCTCGCAGGACAGATGAAGCTTTCTTT
CATSDPRRTDEAFF
>NA|TRBJ1-1|NA|TRBV3-1
TGTGCCAGCAGCCTAACCGGGGTAATGGGAACTGAAGCTTTCTTT
CASSLTGVMGTEAFF
>TRBD1|TRBJ2-1|NA|TRBV24-1
TGTGCCACCAGTGACGCCAATCCCGGGACAGGGACCTACAATGAGCAGTTCTTC
CATSDANPGTGTYNEQFF